This T cell receptor (beta chain) was observed in a study of T-cell memory formation after mild COVID-19. Broader study findings: There were some responding clones in pre-infection memory, which suggested that cross-reactive memory had joined.

Per the germline V gene, CDR1 is SQVTM and CDR2 is ANQGSEA. Between the trimmed V and J ends, which lost 7 bases and 0 bases, there was a span of 7 bases. This CDR3 contains 12 residues. Only a few counts were recorded for this clonotype. Its target is unknown. TCRdb called the 5' RACE reads again in MiXCR, with one record for every CDR3 protein. The profile shows almost 35,000 distinct CDR3 sequences, 7.7% of them singletons. J is TRBJ2-1 and V is TRBV29-1; the D is unclear. Sequencing was done on a sample of PBMCs or a T cell subset sorted from them (not recorded which). This clonotype was sampled from a young man who had mild COVID-19 (a few samples of this study predate the infection). Cell type and time point are not known. The CDR3 DNA follows: TGCAGCGCTGTGCGCTCCTACAATGAGCAGTTCTTC. Translating it yields CSAVRSYNEQFF.